The entry below describes one TCR beta chain. CDR3 length: 14 amino acids. The V gene lost 0 bases and the J gene lost 3 bases, with 8 bases spanning the gap. Germline lookup yields CDR1 MNHEY and CDR2 SVGAGI. This sample stems from a study of T cell changes during pregnancy in multiple sclerosis. Only in-frame clones appear in the TCRdb table, and some are missing; sequencing was by immunoSEQ multiplex PCR. Of some 22,000 clones in the sample, around 87% were seen once. The sequence came from a female donor in good health, enrolled as a control in a pregnancy study. The sample consisted of CD4+ T cells from peripheral blood mononuclear cells, taken in the second trimester of pregnancy. The J gene is TRBJ2-5, the V gene TRBV6-5; D is ambiguous. DNA of the CDR3: TGTGCCAGCAGTTACTCGAACAGAAAAGAGACCCAGTACTTC. Protein product: CASSYSNRKETQYF.